These 5 T cell receptor beta chains came from one sample sequenced in a study of T cell changes during pregnancy in multiple sclerosis. Profiled with immunoSEQ multiplex PCR; TCRdb holds only in-frame clones, not every one. The table has tens of thousands of clones, approximately 92% seen once. The specimen comprised peripheral blood, sampled after pregnancy. These receptors all come from a female donor with multiple sclerosis, enrolled in a pregnancy study.

The chain recombines TRBV5-1 with TRBJ2-3, with TRBD2 matching over 13 bases. The CDR3 sequence is 19 residues long. V dropped 1 base and J dropped 0; count of bases not matched to a gene: 8. Germline V CDR1 and CDR2: SGHRS, YFSETQ. CDR3 region: CASSLRGLAGSTSTDTQYF. As DNA, the CDR3 is TGCGCCAGCAGCTTGAGGGGACTAGCGGGGAGCACTAGCACAGATACGCAGTATTTT.

The chain has TRBV6-1 and TRBJ2-1; 7 bases are a match to TRBD1. The J segment lost 3 bases and the V segment lost 1 base, leaving 12 bases of the junction unmatched. This CDR3 has 18 amino acids. Germline loops: CDR1 MNHNS, CDR2 SASEGT. The CDR3 DNA reads TGTGCCAGCAGTGAAGACTGGGACAGACACAACCTCTACAATGAGCAGTTCTTC. This translates into CASSEDWDRHNLYNEQFF.

The V and J genes are TRBV19 and TRBJ1-2; maybe TRBD1 (5 bases). CDR3 length: 14 residues. Germline CDR1 and CDR2: LNHDA and SQIVND (reference sequence). V was cut by 7 bases and J by 2 bases, with 14 bases left in between. For the CDR3, the DNA is TGTGCCAGTATGGGGGGGGGAGTGAACTATGGCTACACCTTC. The encoded protein is CASMGGGVNYGYTF.

This chain uses TRBV6-1 with TRBJ2-2; possibly TRBD1 for D (6 bases). Germline CDR1 reads MNHNS; CDR2 reads SASEGT. The CDR3 has 15 amino acids. V lost 5 bases, J lost 3 bases, and 13 bases lay in between. CDR3 loop: CASSRGTEHTGELFF. Here the CDR3 DNA reads TGTGCCAGCAGTAGGGGGACGGAGCACACCGGGGAGCTGTTTTTT.

This chain links TRBV7-2 with TRBJ2-7; 8 nucleotides line up with TRBD2. This CDR3 spans 16 amino acids. Germline V gene data show CDR1 as SGHTA and CDR2 as FQGNSA. V lost 1 base and J lost 5; bases outside the gene matches: 10. The CDR3 DNA reads TGTGCCAGCAGCTTAGTACCCATCGGGGGGGCCCACGAGCAGTACTTC. Amino acid sequence: CASSLVPIGGAHEQYF.